This T cell receptor (beta chain) was sequenced during a study of blood T cells in healthy people across ages. Study-level findings and limits: PBMCs went unsorted, and a conclusive naive versus antigen-experienced comparison was therefore prevented.

The CDR3 contains 12 residues. The V gene lost 4 bases and the J gene lost 9 bases, with 10 bases spanning the gap. This clonotype was detected a few times. Its antigen is unknown. A second about 6 to 12 cycle PCR used barcoded and J-beta primers. TCRdb re-called the 5' RACE reads with MiXCR, one entry per CDR3 protein. The profile shows about 1 million distinct CDR3 sequences, more than 40% of them singletons. This chain connects TRBV12-3 or TRBV12-4 to TRBJ2-1; D gene uncertain. The sequence came from a woman aged 60 to 75 in good health. The specimen was blood. CDR3 residues: CASSYLRSEQFF. The CDR3 DNA follows: TGTGCCAGCAGTTATCTACGTTCTGAGCAGTTCTTC.